The source of this TCR beta chain is a study of CD8 T cells in Susac syndrome. About 0.5 to 1 ug RNA was reverse transcribed with random hexamers. MiXCR, run by TCRdb on the immunoSEQ multiplex PCR reads, gives a single entry per CDR3 protein. The data contain 84,000 or so distinct CDR3 sequences, approximately 95% of them singletons. For this clonotype: Its cognate antigen is unknown.

Notes on the study in general: In TEMRA cells and active patients, CD8+ clonal expansion in Susac reached its peak.

TCR beta from blood CD8+ and CD4+ T cells was sequenced. CDR3 size: 16 residues. After removal of 4 bases from V and 6 bases from J, the junction contained 11 bases not matched to a gene. Looked up from germline, CDR1 is SEHNR and CDR2 is FQNEAQ (reference sequence). The chain couples TRBV7-9 to TRBJ2-1, with 8 positions matching TRBD2. The sequencing sample was made of CD8+ T cells from PBMCs. This receptor was obtained from a human donor with Susac syndrome. CDR3 bases: TGTGCCAGCAGCTCCCATCTACGGGGGGGACCCAATGAGCAGTTCTTC. Translation: CASSSHLRGGPNEQFF.